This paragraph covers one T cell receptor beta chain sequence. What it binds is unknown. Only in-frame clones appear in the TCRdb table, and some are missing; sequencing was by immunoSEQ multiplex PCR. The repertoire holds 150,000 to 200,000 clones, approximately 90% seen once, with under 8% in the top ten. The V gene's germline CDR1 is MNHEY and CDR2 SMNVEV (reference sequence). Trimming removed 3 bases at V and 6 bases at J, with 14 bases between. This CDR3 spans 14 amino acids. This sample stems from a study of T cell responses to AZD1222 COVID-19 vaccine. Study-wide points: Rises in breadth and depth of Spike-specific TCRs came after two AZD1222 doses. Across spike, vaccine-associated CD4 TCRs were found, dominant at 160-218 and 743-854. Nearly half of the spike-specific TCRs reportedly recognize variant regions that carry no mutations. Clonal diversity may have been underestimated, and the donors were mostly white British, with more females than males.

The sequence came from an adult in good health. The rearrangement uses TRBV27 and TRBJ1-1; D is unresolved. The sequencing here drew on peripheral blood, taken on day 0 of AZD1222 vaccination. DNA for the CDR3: TGTGCCAGCAGTTTGAGGGCGGCTACCCCTGAAGCTTTCTTT. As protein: CASSLRAATPEAFF.